This TCR beta chain originates from a study of CD8+CD57+ T cells in acquired aplastic anemia. Study outcomes and limitations: Overlap between patients and controls comprised twenty-nine CD8+ CDR3 sequences.

Comment on this clonotype: Its antigen is as yet unknown.

All sequencing subjects had displayed CD8+CD57+ cell expansion on flow cytometry. The germline gives CDR1 SGHTA, CDR2 FQGNSA. The CDR3 consists of 12 residues. V dropped 3 bases and J dropped 4 bases, with 7 bases sitting between them. Genomic DNA served as template for TCR beta VDJ and CDR3 profiling. Each CDR3 protein is one row after TCRdb ran MiXCR on the reads. Of about 180,000 distinct CDR3 sequences in the sample, 47% were seen once. The sequence was collected from a human donor with aplastic anemia. The chain links TRBV7-2 to TRBJ2-7; D unclear. The sample taken for sequencing was sorted CD4+, CD8+, or CD8+CD57+ T cells (not recorded which) from PBMCs. In nucleotides, the CDR3 is TGTGCCAGCAGCTTCGTAGGGTACGAGCAGTACTTC. It translates to CASSFVGYEQYF.